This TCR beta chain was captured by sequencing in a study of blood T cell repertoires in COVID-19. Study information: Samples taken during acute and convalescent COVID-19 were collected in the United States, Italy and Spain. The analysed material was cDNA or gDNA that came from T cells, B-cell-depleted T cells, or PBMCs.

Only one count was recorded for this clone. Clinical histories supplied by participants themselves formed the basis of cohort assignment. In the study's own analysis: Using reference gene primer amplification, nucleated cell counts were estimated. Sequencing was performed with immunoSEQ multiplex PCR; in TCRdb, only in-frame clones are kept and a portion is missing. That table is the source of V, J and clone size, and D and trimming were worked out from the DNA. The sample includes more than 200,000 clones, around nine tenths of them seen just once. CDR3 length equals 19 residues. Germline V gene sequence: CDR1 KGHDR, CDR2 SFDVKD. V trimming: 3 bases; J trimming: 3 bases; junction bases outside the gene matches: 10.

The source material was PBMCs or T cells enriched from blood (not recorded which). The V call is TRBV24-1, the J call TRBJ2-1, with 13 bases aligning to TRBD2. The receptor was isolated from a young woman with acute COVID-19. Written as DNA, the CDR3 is TGTGCCACCAGTGATCCGACCGGGACTAGCGGGAAGGGCTACAATGAGCAGTTCTTC. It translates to CATSDPTGTSGKGYNEQFF.